The 5 T cell receptor beta chains presented below share a single source sample, sequenced in a study of T cell responses to AZD1222 COVID-19 vaccine. Measured with immunoSEQ multiplex PCR; TCRdb has only the in-frame clones, and not every one. The sample records tens of thousands of clones, 87% being singletons. The specimen comprised peripheral blood, sampled 28 days after the second AZD1222 dose. These receptors were obtained from an adult who received the AZD1222 COVID-19 vaccine.

J is TRBJ2-7 and V is TRBV28, with D possibly TRBD1 on 6 matching bases. The V end was cut by 4 bases, the J end by 2 bases, with 15 bases between. This CDR3 spans 15 amino acids. Germline V CDR1 and CDR2: MDHEN, SYDVKM. The CDR3 DNA reads as TGTGCCAGCAGTTCAGCCGGGACAACCGCCTACGAGCAGTACTTC. Translating gives CASSSAGTTAYEQYF.

The V call is TRBV30, the J call TRBJ1-1; no reliable D call. With 1 base removed from V and 1 base from J, the gap between germline ends came to 16 bases. Germline V gene sequence: CDR1 GTSNPN, CDR2 SVGIG (reference sequence). The CDR3 totals 16 residues. CDR3: CAWSGGSPGANTEAFF. The CDR3 nucleotides are TGTGCCTGGAGTGGAGGGAGCCCGGGAGCGAACACTGAAGCTTTCTTT.

The genes are TRBV30 and TRBJ1-4, with D maybe TRBD1 (5 bases). The V and J ends lost 0 bases and 7 bases respectively, with 12 bases between them. Germline CDR1 and CDR2: GTSNPN and SVGIG (reference sequence). The CDR3 extends over 14 amino acids. CDR3 DNA sequence: TGTGCCTGGAGTGTAGTAGGGGCCGGTGAAAAACTGTTTTTT. It is translated as CAWSVVGAGEKLFF.

The genes are TRBV10-1 and TRBJ2-3; TRBD1 matches at 7 bases. The CDR3 spans 14 residues. Germline CDR1 is WNHNN and CDR2 is SYGVQD (reference sequence). Trimming removed 6 bases from V and 2 bases from J; junction bases left unmatched: 5. The CDR3 loop reads CASRVQGPTDTQYF. The CDR3 region has the DNA TGCGCCAGCAGGGTACAGGGGCCCACAGATACGCAGTATTTT.

This clone was found a few times. The V gene is TRBV24-1, the J gene TRBJ1-5; D call uncertain. The CDR3 extends over 13 amino acids. Germline lookup yields CDR1 KGHDR and CDR2 SFDVKD. V was clipped by 4 bases and J by 4 bases, with 7 bases between them. The CDR3 here is CATSDHNNQPQHF. The CDR3 bases are TGTGCCACCAGTGACCACAATAATCAGCCCCAGCATTTT.